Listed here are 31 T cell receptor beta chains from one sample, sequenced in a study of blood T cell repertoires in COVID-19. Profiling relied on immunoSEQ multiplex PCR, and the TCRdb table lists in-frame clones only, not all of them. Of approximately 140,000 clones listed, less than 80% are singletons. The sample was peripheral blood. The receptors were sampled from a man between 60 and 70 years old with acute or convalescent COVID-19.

CDR3 protein: CASSTTAFDRHGYTF. CDR3 nucleotides: TGTGCCAGCAGCACGACCGCATTCGACAGGCATGGCTACACCTTC. The V call is TRBV5-4, the J call TRBJ1-2; tentatively, D is TRBD1 (6 bases). This CDR3 comprises 15 residues. Germline V gene sequence: CDR1 SGHNT, CDR2 YYREEE (reference sequence). V was pared by 4 bases and J by 6 bases, with 19 bases between.

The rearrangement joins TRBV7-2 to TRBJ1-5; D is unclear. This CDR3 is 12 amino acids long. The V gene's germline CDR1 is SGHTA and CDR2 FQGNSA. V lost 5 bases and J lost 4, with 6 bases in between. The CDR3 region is CASSPPNQPQHF. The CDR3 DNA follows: TGTGCCAGCAGCCCCCCGAATCAGCCCCAGCATTTT.

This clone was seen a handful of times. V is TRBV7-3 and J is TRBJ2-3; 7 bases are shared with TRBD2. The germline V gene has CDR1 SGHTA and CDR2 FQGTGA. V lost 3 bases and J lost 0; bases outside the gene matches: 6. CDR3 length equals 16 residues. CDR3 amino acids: CASSFQSGISTDTQYF. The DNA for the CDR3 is TGTGCCAGCAGCTTTCAAAGCGGGATTAGCACAGATACGCAGTATTTT.

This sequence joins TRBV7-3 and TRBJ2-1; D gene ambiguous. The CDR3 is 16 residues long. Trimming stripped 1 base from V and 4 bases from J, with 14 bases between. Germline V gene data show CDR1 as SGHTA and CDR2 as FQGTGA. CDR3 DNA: TGTGCCAGCAGCTTAAACCCCGTTGGGCGATACAATGAGCAGTTCTTC. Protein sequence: CASSLNPVGRYNEQFF.

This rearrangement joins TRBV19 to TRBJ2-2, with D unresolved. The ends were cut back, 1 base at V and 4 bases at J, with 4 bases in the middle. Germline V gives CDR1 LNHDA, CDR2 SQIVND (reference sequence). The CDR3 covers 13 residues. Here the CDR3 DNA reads TGTGCCAGTAGTATAGGCGGCACCGGGGAGCTGTTTTTT. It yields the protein CASSIGGTGELFF.

The CDR3 sequence: CASSLGGSEQYF. In nucleotides, the CDR3 is TGTGCCAGCAGCTTAGGAGGTAGCGAGCAGTACTTC. This chain joins TRBV7-6 and TRBJ2-7; D is unclear. With 1 base removed from V and 6 bases from J, the gap between germline ends came to 7 bases. The CDR3 runs to 12 residues. Looked up from germline, CDR1 is SGHVS and CDR2 is FNYEAQ.

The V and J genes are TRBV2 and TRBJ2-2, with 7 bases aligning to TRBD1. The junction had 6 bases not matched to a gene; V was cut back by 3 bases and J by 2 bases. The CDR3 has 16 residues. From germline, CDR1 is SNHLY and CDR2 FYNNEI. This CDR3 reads CASSDLRGGNTGELFF. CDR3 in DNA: TGTGCCAGCAGTGATTTAAGAGGGGGCAACACCGGGGAGCTGTTTTTT.

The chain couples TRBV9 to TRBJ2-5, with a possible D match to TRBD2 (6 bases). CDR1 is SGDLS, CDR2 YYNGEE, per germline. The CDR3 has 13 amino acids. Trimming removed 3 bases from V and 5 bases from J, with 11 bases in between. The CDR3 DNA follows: TGTGCCAGCAGCGAGACGGGGGTGGAGACCCAGTACTTC. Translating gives CASSETGVETQYF.

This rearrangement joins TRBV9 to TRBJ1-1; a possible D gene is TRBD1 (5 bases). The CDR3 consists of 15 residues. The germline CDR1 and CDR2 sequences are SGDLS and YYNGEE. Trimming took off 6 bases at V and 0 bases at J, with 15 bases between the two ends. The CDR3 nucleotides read TGTGCCAGCACCGGTGGGAACAGGATGAACACTGAAGCTTTCTTT. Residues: CASTGGNRMNTEAFF.

The CDR3 DNA sequence: TGTGCCAGCAGTTTGTCGCAGGGGACTATGAACACTGAAGCTTTCTTT. Translating gives CASSLSQGTMNTEAFF. This chain uses TRBV27 with TRBJ1-1; possibly TRBD1 for D (6 bases). Trimming took off 3 bases at V and 0 bases at J, with 14 bases between the two ends. The CDR3 runs to 16 residues. Germline V gene sequence: CDR1 MNHEY, CDR2 SMNVEV (reference sequence).

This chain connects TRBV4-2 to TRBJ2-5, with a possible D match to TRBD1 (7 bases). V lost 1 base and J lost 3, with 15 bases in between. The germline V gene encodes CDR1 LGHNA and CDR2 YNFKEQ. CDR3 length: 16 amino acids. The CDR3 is CASSQGGAGGKETQYF. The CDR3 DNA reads TGTGCCAGCAGCCAAGGGGGGGCAGGGGGTAAAGAGACCCAGTACTTC.

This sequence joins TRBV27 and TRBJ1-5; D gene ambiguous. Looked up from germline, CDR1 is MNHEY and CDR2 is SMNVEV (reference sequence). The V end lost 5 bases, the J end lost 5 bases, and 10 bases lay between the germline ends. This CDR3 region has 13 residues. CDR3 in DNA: TGTGCCAGCAGTGCCCACGGAGATCAGCCCCAGCATTTT. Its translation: CASSAHGDQPQHF.

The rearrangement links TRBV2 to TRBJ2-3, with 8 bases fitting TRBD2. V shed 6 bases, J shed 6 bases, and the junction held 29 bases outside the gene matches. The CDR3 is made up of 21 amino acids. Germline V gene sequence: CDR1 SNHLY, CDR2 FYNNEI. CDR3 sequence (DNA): TGTGCCAGCAGGACTGGATATGGCGCCGCGTCAGAGCGGGGGTCGCGGGATACGCAGTATTTT. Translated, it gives CASRTGYGAASERGSRDTQYF.

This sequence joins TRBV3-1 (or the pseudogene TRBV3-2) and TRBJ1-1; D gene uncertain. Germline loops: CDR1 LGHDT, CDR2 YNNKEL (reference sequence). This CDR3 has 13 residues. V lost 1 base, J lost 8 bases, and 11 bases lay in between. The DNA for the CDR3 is TGTGCCAGCAGCCAAGGTGCGGGTGGAGAAGCTTTCTTT. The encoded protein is CASSQGAGGEAFF.

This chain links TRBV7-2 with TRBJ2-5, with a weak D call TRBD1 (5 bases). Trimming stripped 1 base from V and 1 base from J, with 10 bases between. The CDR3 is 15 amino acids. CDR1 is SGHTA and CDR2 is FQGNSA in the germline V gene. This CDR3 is CASSLEGSAQETQYF. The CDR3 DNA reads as TGTGCCAGCAGCTTAGAGGGGTCAGCCCAAGAGACCCAGTACTTC.

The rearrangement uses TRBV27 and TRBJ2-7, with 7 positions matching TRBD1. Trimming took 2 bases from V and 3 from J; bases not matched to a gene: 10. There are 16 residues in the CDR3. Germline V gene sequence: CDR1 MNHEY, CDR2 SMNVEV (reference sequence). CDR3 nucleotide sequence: TGTGCCAGCAGTTTACGTCGGCGGGCAGGGGGCTACGAGCAGTACTTC. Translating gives CASSLRRRAGGYEQYF.

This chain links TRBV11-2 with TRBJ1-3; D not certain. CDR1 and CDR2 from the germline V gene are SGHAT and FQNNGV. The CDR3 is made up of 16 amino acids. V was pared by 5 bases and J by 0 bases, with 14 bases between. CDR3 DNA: TGTGCCAGCAGCCCCGGGTCGTTCGCCTCTGGAAACACCATATATTTT. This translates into CASSPGSFASGNTIYF.

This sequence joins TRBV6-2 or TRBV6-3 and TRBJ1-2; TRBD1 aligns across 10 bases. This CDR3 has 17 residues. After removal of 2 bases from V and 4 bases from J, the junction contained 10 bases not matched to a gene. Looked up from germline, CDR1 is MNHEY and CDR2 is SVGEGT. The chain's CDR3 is CASSYETGGASIYGYTF. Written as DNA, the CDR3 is TGTGCCAGCAGTTACGAGACAGGGGGCGCGAGTATCTATGGCTACACCTTC.

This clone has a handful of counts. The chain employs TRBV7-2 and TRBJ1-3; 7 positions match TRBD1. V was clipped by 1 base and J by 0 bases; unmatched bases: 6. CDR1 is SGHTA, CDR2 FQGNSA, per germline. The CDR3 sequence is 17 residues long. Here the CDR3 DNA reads TGTGCCAGCAGCTTAGAAGGGACAGCTACCTCTGGAAACACCATATATTTT. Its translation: CASSLEGTATSGNTIYF.

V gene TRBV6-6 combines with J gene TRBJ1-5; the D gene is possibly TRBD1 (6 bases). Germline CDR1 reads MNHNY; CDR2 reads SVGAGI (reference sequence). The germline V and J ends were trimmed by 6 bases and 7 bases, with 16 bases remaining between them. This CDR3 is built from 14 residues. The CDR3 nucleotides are TGTGCCAGCAGCACCGGGACAACCTACCAGCCCCAGCATTTT. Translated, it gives CASSTGTTYQPQHF.

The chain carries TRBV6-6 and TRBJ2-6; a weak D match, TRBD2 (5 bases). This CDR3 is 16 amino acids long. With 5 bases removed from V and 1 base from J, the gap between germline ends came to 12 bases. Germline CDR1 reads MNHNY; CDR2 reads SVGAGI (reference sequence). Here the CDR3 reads CASSRPTGSGANVLTF. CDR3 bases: TGTGCCAGCAGTCGTCCGACGGGGTCTGGGGCCAACGTCCTGACTTTC.

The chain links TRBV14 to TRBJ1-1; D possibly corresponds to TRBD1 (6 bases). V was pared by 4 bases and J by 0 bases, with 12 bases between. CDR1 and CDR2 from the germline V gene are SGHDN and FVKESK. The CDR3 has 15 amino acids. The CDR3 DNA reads TGTGCCAGCAGCCCACCCGGGACATTGAACACTGAAGCTTTCTTT. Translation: CASSPPGTLNTEAFF.

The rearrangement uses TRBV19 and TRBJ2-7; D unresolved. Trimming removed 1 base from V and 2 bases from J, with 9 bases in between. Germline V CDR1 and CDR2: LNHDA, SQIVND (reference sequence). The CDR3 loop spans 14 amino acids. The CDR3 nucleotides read TGTGCCAGTAGTATAGGACTGGATACCTACGAGCAGTACTTC. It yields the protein CASSIGLDTYEQYF.

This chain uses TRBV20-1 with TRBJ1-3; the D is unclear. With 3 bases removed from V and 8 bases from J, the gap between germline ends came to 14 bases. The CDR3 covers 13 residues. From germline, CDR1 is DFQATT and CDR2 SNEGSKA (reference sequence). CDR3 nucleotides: TGCAGTGCTAGTGGACCTAGGATAGACACCATATATTTT. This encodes CSASGPRIDTIYF.

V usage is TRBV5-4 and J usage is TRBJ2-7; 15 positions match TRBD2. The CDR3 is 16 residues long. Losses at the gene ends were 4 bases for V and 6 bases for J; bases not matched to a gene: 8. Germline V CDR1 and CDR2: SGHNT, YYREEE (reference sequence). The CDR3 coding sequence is TGTGCCAGCAGCCTTGGACTAGCGGGAGGGAGTGGCGAGCAGTACTTC. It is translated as CASSLGLAGGSGEQYF.

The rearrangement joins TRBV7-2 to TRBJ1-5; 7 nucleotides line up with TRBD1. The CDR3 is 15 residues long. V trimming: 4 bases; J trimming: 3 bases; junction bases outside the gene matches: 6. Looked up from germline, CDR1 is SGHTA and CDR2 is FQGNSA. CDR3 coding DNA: TGTGCCAGCAGCTCCGACAGGGTGAACAATCAGCCCCAGCATTTT. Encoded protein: CASSSDRVNNQPQHF.

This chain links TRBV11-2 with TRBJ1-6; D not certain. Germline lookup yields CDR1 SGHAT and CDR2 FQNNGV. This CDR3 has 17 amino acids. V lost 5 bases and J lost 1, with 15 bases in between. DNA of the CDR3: TGTGCCAGCAGCCCAACCCTAGGGAGTTCCTATAATTCACCCCTCCACTTT. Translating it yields CASSPTLGSSYNSPLHF.

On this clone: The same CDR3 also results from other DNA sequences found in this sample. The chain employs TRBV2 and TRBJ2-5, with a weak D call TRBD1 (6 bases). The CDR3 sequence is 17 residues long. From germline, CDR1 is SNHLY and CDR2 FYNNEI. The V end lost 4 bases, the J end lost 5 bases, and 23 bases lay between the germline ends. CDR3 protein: CASSAGRGRGLGETQYF. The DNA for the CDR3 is TGTGCCAGCAGTGCAGGTCGCGGCAGGGGCCTCGGGGAGACCCAGTACTTC.

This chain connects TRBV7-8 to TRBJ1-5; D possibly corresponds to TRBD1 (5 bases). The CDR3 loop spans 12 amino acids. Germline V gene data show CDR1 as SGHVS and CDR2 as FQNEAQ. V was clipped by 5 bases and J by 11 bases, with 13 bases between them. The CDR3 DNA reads TGTGCCAGCAGCCGGGATGGGGGGGCCCAGCATTTT. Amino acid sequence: CASSRDGGAQHF.

CDR3 nucleotide sequence: TGTGCCAGCAGTGATTCGCCTGGGGCGTTGAGCTATGGCTACACCTTC. Protein product: CASSDSPGALSYGYTF. This chain links TRBV6-4 with TRBJ1-2; TRBD1 is a possible D gene (5 bases). CDR1 and CDR2 from the germline V gene are MRHNA and SNTAGT. The CDR3 contains 16 residues. Trimming left V 3 bases short and J 4 bases short, with 18 bases between.

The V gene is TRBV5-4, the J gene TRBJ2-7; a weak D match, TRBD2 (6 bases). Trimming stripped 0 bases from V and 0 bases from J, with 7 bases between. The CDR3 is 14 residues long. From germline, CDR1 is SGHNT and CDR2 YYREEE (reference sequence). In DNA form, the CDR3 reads TGTGCCAGCAGCTTGGGCGGGACCTCCTACGAGCAGTACTTC. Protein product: CASSLGGTSYEQYF.